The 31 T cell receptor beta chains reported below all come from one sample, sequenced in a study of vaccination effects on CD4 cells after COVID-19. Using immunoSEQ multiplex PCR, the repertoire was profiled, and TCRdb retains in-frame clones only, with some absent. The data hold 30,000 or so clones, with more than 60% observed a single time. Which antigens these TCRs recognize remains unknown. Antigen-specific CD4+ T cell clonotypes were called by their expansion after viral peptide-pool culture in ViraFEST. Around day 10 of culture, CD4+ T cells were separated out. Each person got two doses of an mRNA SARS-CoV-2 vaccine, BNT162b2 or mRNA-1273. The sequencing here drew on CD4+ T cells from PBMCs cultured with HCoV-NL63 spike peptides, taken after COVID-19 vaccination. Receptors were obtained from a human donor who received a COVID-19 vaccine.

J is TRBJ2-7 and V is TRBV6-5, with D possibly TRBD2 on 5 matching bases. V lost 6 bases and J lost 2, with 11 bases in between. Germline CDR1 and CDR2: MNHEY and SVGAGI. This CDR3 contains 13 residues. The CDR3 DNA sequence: TGTGCCAGCAGCCGGACTGTAGCCTACGAGCAGTACTTC. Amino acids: CASSRTVAYEQYF.

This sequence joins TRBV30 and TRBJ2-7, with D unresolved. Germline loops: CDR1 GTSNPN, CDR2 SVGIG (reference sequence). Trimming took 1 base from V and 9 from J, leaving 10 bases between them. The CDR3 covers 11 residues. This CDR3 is CAWSGSFGQYF. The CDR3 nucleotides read TGTGCCTGGAGTGGGTCATTCGGGCAGTACTTC.

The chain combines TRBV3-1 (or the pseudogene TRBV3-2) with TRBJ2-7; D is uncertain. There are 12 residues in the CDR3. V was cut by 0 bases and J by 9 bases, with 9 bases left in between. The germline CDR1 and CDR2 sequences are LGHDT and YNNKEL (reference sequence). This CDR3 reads CASSQEGLVQYF. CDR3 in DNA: TGTGCCAGCAGCCAAGAAGGGTTGGTGCAGTACTTC.

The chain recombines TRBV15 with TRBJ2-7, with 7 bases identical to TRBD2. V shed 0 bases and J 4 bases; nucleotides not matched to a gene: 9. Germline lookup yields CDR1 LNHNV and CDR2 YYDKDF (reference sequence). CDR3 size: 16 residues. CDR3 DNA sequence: TGTGCCACCAGCAGAGATTTAGCGGGTCTTGGGTACGAGCAGTACTTC. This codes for CATSRDLAGLGYEQYF.

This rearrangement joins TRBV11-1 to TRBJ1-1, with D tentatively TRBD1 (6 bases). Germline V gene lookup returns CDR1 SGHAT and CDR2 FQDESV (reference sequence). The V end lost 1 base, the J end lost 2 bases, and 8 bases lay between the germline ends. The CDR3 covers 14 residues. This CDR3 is CASSLGTANTEAFF. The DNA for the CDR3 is TGTGCCAGCAGCTTAGGGACAGCTAACACTGAAGCTTTCTTT.

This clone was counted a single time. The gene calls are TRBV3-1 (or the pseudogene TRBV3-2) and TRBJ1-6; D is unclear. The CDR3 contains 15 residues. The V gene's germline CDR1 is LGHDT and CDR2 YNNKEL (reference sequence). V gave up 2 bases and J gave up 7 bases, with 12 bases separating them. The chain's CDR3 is CASSQYDVPNSPLHF. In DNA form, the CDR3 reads TGTGCCAGCAGCCAATATGACGTGCCCAATTCACCCCTCCACTTT.

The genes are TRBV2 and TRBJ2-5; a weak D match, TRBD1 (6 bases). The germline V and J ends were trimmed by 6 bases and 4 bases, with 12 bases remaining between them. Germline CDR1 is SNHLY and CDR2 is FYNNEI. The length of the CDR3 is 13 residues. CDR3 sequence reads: CASRPDRIETQYF. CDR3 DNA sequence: TGTGCCAGCAGGCCCGACAGGATAGAGACCCAGTACTTC. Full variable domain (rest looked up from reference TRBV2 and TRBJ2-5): EPEVTQTPSHQVTQMGQEVILRCVPISNHLYFYWYRQILGQKVEFLVSFYNNEISEKSEIFDDQFSVERPDGSNFTLKIRSTKLEDSAMYFCASRPDRIETQYFGPGTRLLVL.

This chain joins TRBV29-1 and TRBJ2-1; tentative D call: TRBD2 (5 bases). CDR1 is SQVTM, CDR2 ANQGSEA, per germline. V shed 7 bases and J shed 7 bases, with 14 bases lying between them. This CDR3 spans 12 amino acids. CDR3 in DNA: TGCAGCGCGAGAGAGGGTCCGAATGAGCAGTTCTTC. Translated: CSAREGPNEQFF.

The CDR3, as DNA: TGTGCCAGCAGCCAGTTTATGGGCTCCTACAATGAGCAGTTCTTC. Protein sequence: CASSQFMGSYNEQFF. V and J are TRBV7-2 and TRBJ2-1; unclear D gene. CDR1 and CDR2 from the germline V gene are SGHTA and FQGNSA. The V end was cut by 5 bases, the J end by 0 bases, with 11 bases between. This CDR3 comprises 15 residues.

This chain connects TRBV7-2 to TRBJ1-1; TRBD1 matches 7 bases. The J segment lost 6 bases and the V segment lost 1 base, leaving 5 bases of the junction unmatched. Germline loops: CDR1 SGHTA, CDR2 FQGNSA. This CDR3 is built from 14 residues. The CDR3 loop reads CASSLDRGRAEAFF. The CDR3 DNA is TGTGCCAGCAGCTTAGACAGGGGACGCGCTGAAGCTTTCTTT.

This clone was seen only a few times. The CDR3 region is CASSQSIQETQYF. CDR3 DNA: TGTGCCAGCAGTCAGAGTATCCAAGAGACCCAGTACTTC. The chain joins TRBV12-3 or TRBV12-4 to TRBJ2-5, with D uncertain. There are 13 residues in the CDR3. Between the trimmed V and J ends, which lost 5 bases and 1 base, there was a span of 8 bases.

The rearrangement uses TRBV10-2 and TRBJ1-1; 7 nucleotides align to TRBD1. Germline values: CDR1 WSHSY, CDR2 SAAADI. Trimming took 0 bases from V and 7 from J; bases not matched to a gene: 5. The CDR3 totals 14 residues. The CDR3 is CASSESTGRNEAFF. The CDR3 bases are TGCGCCAGCAGTGAGTCGACAGGGCGGAATGAAGCTTTCTTT.

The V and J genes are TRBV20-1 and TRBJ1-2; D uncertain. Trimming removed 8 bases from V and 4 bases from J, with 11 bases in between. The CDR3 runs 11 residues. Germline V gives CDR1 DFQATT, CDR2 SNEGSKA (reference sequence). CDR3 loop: CSLGGSYGYTF. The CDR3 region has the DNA TGCAGTCTCGGCGGCAGCTATGGCTACACCTTC.

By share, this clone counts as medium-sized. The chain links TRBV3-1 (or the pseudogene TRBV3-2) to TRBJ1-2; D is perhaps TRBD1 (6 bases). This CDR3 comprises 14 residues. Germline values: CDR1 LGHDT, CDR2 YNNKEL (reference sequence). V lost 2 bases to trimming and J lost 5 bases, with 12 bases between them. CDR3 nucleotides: TGTGCCAGCAGCCAACTGGGGGCCAGTTATGGCTACACCTTC. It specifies CASSQLGASYGYTF.

The CDR3 sequence: CASSPGTGRFF. CDR3 nucleotide sequence: TGTGCCAGCAGTCCAGGGACAGGGAGATTCTTT. The chain recombines TRBV12-3 or TRBV12-4 with TRBJ1-1; 9 positions agree with TRBD1. The CDR3 length is 11 residues. V dropped 5 bases and J dropped 14; count of bases not matched to a gene: 6.

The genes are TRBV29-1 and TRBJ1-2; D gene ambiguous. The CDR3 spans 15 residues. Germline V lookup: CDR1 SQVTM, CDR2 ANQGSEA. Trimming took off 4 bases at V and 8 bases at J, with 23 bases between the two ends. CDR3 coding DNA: TGCAGCGTTGCCCCAGGAACGGTCTTTACGTCCGGCTACACCTTC. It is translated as CSVAPGTVFTSGYTF.

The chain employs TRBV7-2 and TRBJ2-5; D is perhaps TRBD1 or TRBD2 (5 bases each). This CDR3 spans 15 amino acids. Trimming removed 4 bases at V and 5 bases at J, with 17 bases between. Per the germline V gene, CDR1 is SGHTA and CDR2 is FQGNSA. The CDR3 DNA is TGTGCCAGCAGCTGGGGGTTGGGAGTAGCTGAGACCCAGTACTTC. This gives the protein CASSWGLGVAETQYF.

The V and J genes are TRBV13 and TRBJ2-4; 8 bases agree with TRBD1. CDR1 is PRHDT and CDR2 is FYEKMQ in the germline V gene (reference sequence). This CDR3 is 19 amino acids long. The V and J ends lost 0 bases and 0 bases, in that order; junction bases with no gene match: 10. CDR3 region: CASSLGEGRGRRAKNIQYF. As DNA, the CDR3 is TGTGCCAGCAGCTTAGGTGAGGGCAGGGGGCGCAGAGCCAAAAACATTCAGTACTTC.

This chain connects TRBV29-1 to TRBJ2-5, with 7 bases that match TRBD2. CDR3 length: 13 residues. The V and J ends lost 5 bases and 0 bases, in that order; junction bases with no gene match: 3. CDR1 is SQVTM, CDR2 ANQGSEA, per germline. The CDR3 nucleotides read TGCAGCGTTAGCGGGGCAGACCAAGAGACCCAGTACTTC. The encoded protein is CSVSGADQETQYF.

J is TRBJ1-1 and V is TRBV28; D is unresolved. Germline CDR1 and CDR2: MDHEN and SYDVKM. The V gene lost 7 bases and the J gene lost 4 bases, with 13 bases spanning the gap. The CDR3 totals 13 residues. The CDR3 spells CASTLGSFTEAFF. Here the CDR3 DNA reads TGTGCCAGCACCTTAGGGAGTTTCACTGAAGCTTTCTTT.

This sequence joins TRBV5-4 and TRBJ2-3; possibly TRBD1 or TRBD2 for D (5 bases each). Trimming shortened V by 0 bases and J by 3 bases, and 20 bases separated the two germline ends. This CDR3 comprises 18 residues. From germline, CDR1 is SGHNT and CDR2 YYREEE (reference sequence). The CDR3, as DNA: TGTGCCAGCAGCTTGGATCCCCACCCTGGGGGAGAGACAGATACGCAGTATTTT. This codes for CASSLDPHPGGETDTQYF.

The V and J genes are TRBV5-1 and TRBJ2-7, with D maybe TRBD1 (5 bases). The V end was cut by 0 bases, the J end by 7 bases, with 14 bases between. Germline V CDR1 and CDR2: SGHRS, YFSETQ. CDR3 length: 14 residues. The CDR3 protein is CASSLDRPEGEQYF. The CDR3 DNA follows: TGCGCCAGCAGCTTGGACAGGCCCGAAGGGGAGCAGTACTTC.

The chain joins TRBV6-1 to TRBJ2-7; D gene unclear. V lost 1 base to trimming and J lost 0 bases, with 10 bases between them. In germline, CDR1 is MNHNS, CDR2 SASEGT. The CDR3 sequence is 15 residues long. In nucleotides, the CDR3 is TGTGCCAGCAGTGAAGTTTGGCAGGCCTCCTACGAGCAGTACTTC. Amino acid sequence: CASSEVWQASYEQYF.

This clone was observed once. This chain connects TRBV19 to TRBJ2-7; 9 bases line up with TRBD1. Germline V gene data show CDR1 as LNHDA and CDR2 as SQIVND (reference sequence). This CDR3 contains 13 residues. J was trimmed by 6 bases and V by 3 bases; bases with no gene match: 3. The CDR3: CASSIQTGGEQYF. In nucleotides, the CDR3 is TGTGCCAGTAGTATCCAGACAGGGGGCGAGCAGTACTTC. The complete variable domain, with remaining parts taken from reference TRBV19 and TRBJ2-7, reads DGGITQSPKYLFRKEGQNVTLSCEQNLNHDAMYWYRQDPGQGLRLIYYSQIVNDFQKGDIAEGYSVSREKKESFPLTVTSAQKNPTAFYLCASSIQTGGEQYFGPGTRLTVT.

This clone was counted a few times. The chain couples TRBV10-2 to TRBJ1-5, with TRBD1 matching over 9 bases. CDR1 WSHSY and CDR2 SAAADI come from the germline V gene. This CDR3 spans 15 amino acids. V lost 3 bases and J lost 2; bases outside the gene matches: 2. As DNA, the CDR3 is TGCGCCAGCAGTGAAACAGGGGGCGGCAATCAGCCCCAGCATTTT. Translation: CASSETGGGNQPQHF.

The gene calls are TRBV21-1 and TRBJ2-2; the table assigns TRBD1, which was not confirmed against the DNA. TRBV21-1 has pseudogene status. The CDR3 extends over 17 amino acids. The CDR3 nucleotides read TGTGCCAGCAGCCTTGGGGTGAACAGGGGGCGCGTCGGGGAGCTGTTTTTT. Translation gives CASSLGVNRGRVGELFF.

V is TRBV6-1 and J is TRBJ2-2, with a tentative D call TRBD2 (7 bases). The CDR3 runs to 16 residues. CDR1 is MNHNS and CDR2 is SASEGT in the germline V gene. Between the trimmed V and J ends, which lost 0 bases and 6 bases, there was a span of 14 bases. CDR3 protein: CASSEALGGAAGELFF. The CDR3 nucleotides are TGTGCCAGCAGTGAAGCGCTTGGGGGGGCCGCCGGGGAGCTGTTTTTT.

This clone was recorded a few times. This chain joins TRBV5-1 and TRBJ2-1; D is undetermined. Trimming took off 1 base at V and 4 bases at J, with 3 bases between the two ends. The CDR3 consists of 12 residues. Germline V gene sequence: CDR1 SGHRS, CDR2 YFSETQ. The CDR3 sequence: CASSLLYNEQFF. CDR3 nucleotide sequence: TGCGCCAGCAGCTTGCTTTACAATGAGCAGTTCTTC.

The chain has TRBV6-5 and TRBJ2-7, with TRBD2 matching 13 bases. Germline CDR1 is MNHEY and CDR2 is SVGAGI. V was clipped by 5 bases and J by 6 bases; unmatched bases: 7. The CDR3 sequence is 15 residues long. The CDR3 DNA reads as TGTGCCAGCAGTCCGTCCGGACTAGCGGGAGCCGAGCAGTACTTC. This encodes CASSPSGLAGAEQYF.

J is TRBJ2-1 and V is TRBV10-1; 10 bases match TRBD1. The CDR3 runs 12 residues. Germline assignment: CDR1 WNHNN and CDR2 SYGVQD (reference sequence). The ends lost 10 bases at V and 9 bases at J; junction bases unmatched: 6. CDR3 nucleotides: TGCGCCACCCGGGACAGGGGTGGTGAGCAGTTCTTC. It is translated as CATRDRGGEQFF.

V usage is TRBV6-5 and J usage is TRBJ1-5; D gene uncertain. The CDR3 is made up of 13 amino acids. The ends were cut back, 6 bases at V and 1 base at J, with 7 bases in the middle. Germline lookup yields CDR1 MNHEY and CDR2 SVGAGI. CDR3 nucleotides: TGTGCCAGCAGCGCTGACAGCAATCAGCCCCAGCATTTT. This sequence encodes CASSADSNQPQHF.